One and the same sample provided the 11 T cell receptor beta chains below, sequenced in a study of somatic mutations in cytotoxic T cells in rheumatoid arthritis. Using immunoSEQ multiplex PCR, the repertoire was profiled, and TCRdb retains in-frame clones only, with some absent. Here the sample spans over 8,500 clones, over 65% being singletons. Sequencing was done on a sample of CD8+ T cells sorted from blood. These TCRs come from a man between 60 and 75 years old in good health.

The chain employs TRBV28 and TRBJ2-5; TRBD2 aligns across 13 bases. Germline V gives CDR1 MDHEN, CDR2 SYDVKM. The CDR3 is 18 amino acids. Trimming removed 4 bases from V and 5 bases from J; junction bases left unmatched: 13. DNA for the CDR3: TGTGCCAGCAGTTCCCAGACTAGCGGGGGGACCTTGGGGGAGACCCAGTACTTC. It codes for CASSSQTSGGTLGETQYF.

The rearrangement joins TRBV27 to TRBJ2-1, with TRBD2 identical over 12 bases. V was clipped by 3 bases and J by 0 bases; unmatched bases: 0. The CDR3 totals 16 residues. Germline loops: CDR1 MNHEY, CDR2 SMNVEV (reference sequence). The CDR3 sequence: CASSLTSGSSYNEQFF. DNA for the CDR3: TGTGCCAGCAGTTTGACTAGCGGGAGCTCCTACAATGAGCAGTTCTTC.

This chain uses TRBV5-1 with TRBJ2-7, with 9 nucleotides matching TRBD2. The V and J ends lost 0 bases and 5 bases, in that order; junction bases with no gene match: 6. Germline CDR1 SGHRS, CDR2 YFSETQ. This CDR3 region has 15 residues. CDR3 residues: CASSLGLAGFDEQYF. In nucleotides, the CDR3 is TGCGCCAGCAGCTTGGGGCTAGCGGGGTTCGACGAGCAGTACTTC.

This clone came up a few times. V gene TRBV4-3 combines with J gene TRBJ1-2; 7 bases line up with TRBD1. CDR1 is LGHNA and CDR2 is YSLEER in the germline V gene. The V gene end was trimmed by 0 bases and the J gene end by 2 bases; junction bases not matched to a gene: 6. This CDR3 is built from 16 residues. The chain's CDR3 is CASSQDWDSLNYGYTF. In nucleotides, the CDR3 is TGCGCCAGCAGCCAAGATTGGGACAGCCTAAACTATGGCTACACCTTC.

Written as DNA, the CDR3 is TGCGCCAGCGACCCGGGACTTTCCTACGAGCAGTACTTC. This gives the protein CASDPGLSYEQYF. The V call is TRBV10-2, the J call TRBJ2-7; D possibly corresponds to TRBD2 (6 bases). V lost 8 bases, J lost 1 base, and 12 bases lay in between. Germline V CDR1 and CDR2: WSHSY, SAAADI. There are 13 residues in the CDR3.

This clone was seen a single time. The chain has TRBV28 and TRBJ2-7, with 10 bases matching TRBD2. The germline gives CDR1 MDHEN, CDR2 SYDVKM. The CDR3 consists of 19 residues. The trim removed 3 bases at V and 0 bases at J, leaving 14 bases unmatched. The CDR3 DNA is TGTGCCAGCAGTTTCCCCCGTCGGCTAGCGGGAGAGCCCTCCTACGAGCAGTACTTC. Its protein product is CASSFPRRLAGEPSYEQYF. The full variable domain, rest sourced from reference TRBV28 and TRBJ2-7, is DVKVTQSSRYLVKRTGEKVFLECVQDMDHENMFWYRQDPGLGLRLIYFSYDVKMKEKGDIPEGYSVSREKKERFSLILESASTNQTSMYLCASSFPRRLAGEPSYEQYFGPGTRLTVT.

The chain combines TRBV30 with TRBJ2-7; D is unresolved. In germline, CDR1 is GTSNPN, CDR2 SVGIG (reference sequence). The CDR3 spans 13 residues. V was trimmed by 3 bases and J by 4 bases, leaving 13 bases between them. CDR3 in amino acids: CAWSGKTVYEQYF. CDR3 nucleotide sequence: TGTGCCTGGAGCGGCAAAACGGTGTACGAGCAGTACTTC.

V is TRBV11-3 and J is TRBJ2-7; 9 bases align to TRBD2. The CDR3 length is 14 residues. V shed 1 base, J shed 2 bases, and the junction held 0 bases outside the gene matches. The germline CDR1 and CDR2 sequences are SGHNT and YENEEA. The CDR3 nucleotides are TGTGCCAGCAGCTTAGGACTAGCGGCCTACGAGCAGTACTTC. Protein product: CASSLGLAAYEQYF.

The chain links TRBV5-1 to TRBJ2-7; TRBD2 is a possible D gene (5 bases). The CDR3 sequence is 14 residues long. Germline V gives CDR1 SGHRS, CDR2 YFSETQ. V was trimmed by 2 bases and J by 1 base, leaving 10 bases between them. CDR3 amino acids: CASSLGGLSYEQYF. CDR3 bases: TGCGCCAGCAGCTTAGGAGGCCTTTCCTACGAGCAGTACTTC. Complete variable domain (other parts from reference TRBV5-1 and TRBJ2-7): KAGVTQTPRYLIKTRGQQVTLSCSPISGHRSVSWYQQTPGQGLQFLFEYFSETQRNKGNFPGRFSGRQFSNSRSEMNVSTLELGDSALYLCASSLGGLSYEQYFGPGTRLTVT.

This clone has a handful of counts. The J gene is TRBJ1-3, the V gene TRBV7-9; D call uncertain. Trimming stripped 1 base from V and 0 bases from J, with 7 bases between. The CDR3 spans 15 residues. Per germline, CDR1 SEHNR and CDR2 FQNEAQ (reference sequence). The CDR3 spells CASSLVTNSGNTIYF. In DNA form, the CDR3 reads TGTGCCAGCAGCTTAGTAACAAACTCTGGAAACACCATATATTTT.

The J gene is TRBJ1-3, the V gene TRBV5-8, with D maybe TRBD1 (6 bases). Germline V CDR1 and CDR2: SGHTS, YDEGEE. The CDR3 totals 13 residues. The CDR3 DNA sequence: TGTTATACCAGGGGTTTCCGTGGAAACACCATATATTTT. Translated, it gives CYTRGFRGNTIYF.